A selection of T cell receptor beta chains follows, all from one sample in a study of PD-1 blockade in classical Hodgkin lymphoma. TCRdb keeps only in-frame clones here, not all; method: immunoSEQ multiplex PCR. The repertoire holds tens of thousands of clones, with 75% to 90% as singletons. Source: peripheral blood mononuclear cells (PBMCs), taken before the second cycle of nivolumab. The receptors derive from a human donor with classical Hodgkin lymphoma. CDR3s include the opening cysteine and the closing phenylalanine or tryptophan. The D gene is left open where the match is weak. Clone size appears in some rows only: once, few, many, or a class for an expanded clone.

12	few	TRBJ1-2	TRBV10-3	NA	TGTGCCATCAGTGGGGGGAACTATGGCTACACCTTC	CAISGGNYGYTF
13	NA	TRBJ1-1	TRBV7-9	NA	TGTGCCAGCAGCTTAGCGGGGAACACTGAAGCTTTCTTT	CASSLAGNTEAFF
16	NA	TRBJ2-1	TRBV6-5	TRBD2	TGTGCCAGCAGTTACGATTCTAGCGGGTCGCACGATGAGCAGTTCTTC	CASSYDSSGSHDEQFF
13	NA	TRBJ1-1	TRBV11-2	TRBD1	TGTGCCAGCAGGAAGACAGGGGCGGCTGAAGCTTTCTTT	CASRKTGAAEAFF
16	NA	TRBJ2-1	TRBV7-9	NA	TGTGCCAGCAGCTTAGCCTTTAGTGAGTCTCACAATGAGCAGTTCTTC	CASSLAFSESHNEQFF
14	NA	TRBJ2-7	TRBV11-1	NA	TGTGCCAGCAGCTTTACAGACAAAGCCTACGAGCAGTACTTC	CASSFTDKAYEQYF
13	once	TRBJ1-3	TRBV7-8	NA	TGTGCCGCGGGGGACGGTCAAAAAAACACCATATATTTT	CAAGDGQKNTIYF
14	medium-sized	TRBJ1-2	TRBV11-2	NA	TGTGCCAGCAGCACAAGGGGGAAGGACTATGGCTACACCTTC	CASSTRGKDYGYTF
13	NA	TRBJ2-1	TRBV10-3	TRBD2	TGTGCCACCGGGACTAGCGGTGCCAATGAGCAGTTCTTC	CATGTSGANEQFF
15	NA	TRBJ2-3	TRBV2	NA	TGTGCCAGCAGTGCCGGGACTCCATCCACAGATACGCAGTATTTT	CASSAGTPSTDTQYF
17	NA	TRBJ2-2	TRBV4-1	TRBD1	TGCGCCAGCAGCCAAGAGGGGACAGGGCCGAACACCGGGGAGCTGTTTTTT	CASSQEGTGPNTGELFF
15	once	TRBJ2-7	TRBV10-3	TRBD1	TGTGCCATCAGTGAGTCCTGGGACAGGGGGCGAGAGCAGTACTTC	CAISESWDRGREQYF
15	once	TRBJ2-3	TRBV28	NA	TGTGCCAGCGGTCTTCGTGGGGGTTTGACAGATACGCAGTATTTT	CASGLRGGLTDTQYF
16	NA	TRBJ1-5	TRBV2	TRBD1	TGTGCCAGCAGTGAGGGTCGGACAGGGGGTCGTCAGCCCCAGCATTTT	CASSEGRTGGRQPQHF
15	NA	TRBJ2-3	TRBV28	NA	TGTGCCAGCAGTTATCGGGCATTCGGCACAGATACGCAGTATTTT	CASSYRAFGTDTQYF
16	NA	TRBJ2-1	TRBV19	TRBD2	TGTGCCAGTAGTTGGGGACTAGCGAAAGGCTACAATGAGCAGTTCTTC	CASSWGLAKGYNEQFF
15	NA	TRBJ1-4	TRBV27	NA	TGTGCCAGCAGTTTAGCGGGGGCAACTAATGAAAAACTGTTTTTT	CASSLAGATNEKLFF
13	NA	TRBJ2-1	TRBV6-5	TRBD2	TGTGCCAGCGGGACTAGCGTTTACAATGAGCAGTTCTTC	CASGTSVYNEQFF
15	NA	TRBJ2-3	TRBV13	NA	TGTGCCAGCAGCAACCTAGCGACCCCCACAGATACGCAGTATTTT	CASSNLATPTDTQYF
14	NA	TRBJ2-2	TRBV2	NA	TGTGCCAGCAGTGGTACTACGAACACCGGGGAGCTGTTTTTT	CASSGTTNTGELFF
15	NA	TRBJ2-2	TRBV7-6	TRBD1	TGTGCCAGCAGGACCGGGACAGTAAACACCGGGGAGCTGTTTTTT	CASRTGTVNTGELFF
14	few	TRBJ2-7	TRBV6-5	NA	TGTGCCAGCAGTTACTCGTTAGGGGGCTACGAGCAGTACTTC	CASSYSLGGYEQYF
17	NA	TRBJ1-4	TRBV2	NA	TGTGCCAGCAGTGGACGACAGGCCGCCGTCGCTAATGAAAAACTGTTTTTT	CASSGRQAAVANEKLFF
15	NA	TRBJ2-2	TRBV19	TRBD1	TGTGCCAGTAGTAGGTTGGGACAGACCACCGGGGAGCTGTTTTTT	CASSRLGQTTGELFF
13	NA	TRBJ2-4	TRBV11-2	NA	TGTGCCAGCAGCTTAACCACCAAAAACATTCAGTACTTC	CASSLTTKNIQYF
13	NA	TRBJ2-2	TRBV4-2	NA	TGTGCCAGCAGCGGGGCGGGCACCGGGGAGCTGTTTTTT	CASSGAGTGELFF
14	NA	TRBJ2-1	TRBV10-3	NA	TGTGCCATCAGTCGGGGTAGCTCCTACAATGAGCAGTTCTTC	CAISRGSSYNEQFF
13	once	TRBJ1-1	TRBV10-3	NA	TGTGCCATCAGTGATTCCAGGGCTGTTGAAGCTTTCTTT	CAISDSRAVEAFF
15	NA	TRBJ1-6	TRBV5-1	NA	TGCGCCAGCAGCCAGAAACAGGGAAATAATTCACCCCTCCACTTT	CASSQKQGNNSPLHF
17	NA	TRBJ1-1	TRBV6-1	NA	TGTGCCAGCAGTGAAATAGGTATCAACGGATTGAACACTGAAGCTTTCTTT	CASSEIGINGLNTEAFF
15	NA	TRBJ2-3	TRBV10-3	NA	TGTGCCATCAGTGAGGTTGGCCCTAGCACAGATACGCAGTATTTT	CAISEVGPSTDTQYF
14	NA	TRBJ2-7	TRBV5-5	NA	TGTGCCAGCAGCTTGGCAACAGGTTCCTACGAGCAGTACTTC	CASSLATGSYEQYF
16	NA	TRBJ1-2	TRBV4-1	NA	TGCGCCAGCAGCCAAGCAAATCAGGGATTTGGCTATGGCTACACCTTC	CASSQANQGFGYGYTF
14	NA	TRBJ2-7	TRBV27	NA	TGTGCCAGCAGTTTTGGCGCGACAGCCTACGAGCAGTACTTC	CASSFGATAYEQYF
14	once	TRBJ1-2	TRBV28	TRBD1	TGTGCCAGCATCGCCGACGGACAGGGGAAGGGGTACACCTTC	CASIADGQGKGYTF
16	NA	TRBJ2-4	TRBV6-5	NA	TGTGCCAGCAGTTGGAGGACGGAACTAGCCAAAAACATTCAGTACTTC	CASSWRTELAKNIQYF
18	NA	TRBJ2-3	TRBV9	TRBD2	TGTGCCAGCAGCGCCACTAGCGGGAGGGCCGGTGGAACAGATACGCAGTATTTT	CASSATSGRAGGTDTQYF
15	NA	TRBJ2-7	TRBV2	TRBD2	TGTGCCAGCAGTGCTGTAGCGGGGGGGTTTAACGAGCAGTACTTC	CASSAVAGGFNEQYF
12	NA	TRBJ2-1	TRBV9	NA	TGTGCCAGCAGCGTAGAGCGGAATGAGCAGTTCTTC	CASSVERNEQFF
14	NA	TRBJ1-4	TRBV5-1	NA	TGCGCCAGCAGCATTGGGACTGGCTGGGAAAAACTGTTTTTT	CASSIGTGWEKLFF
15	NA	TRBJ2-1	TRBV6-4	TRBD2	TGTGCCAGCAGTCTAGCGGGGGGGTTGACCAATGAGCAGTTCTTC	CASSLAGGLTNEQFF
11	NA	TRBJ2-2	TRBV11-2	NA	TGTGCCAGCAGCCTAGAAGGGGAGCTGTTTTTT	CASSLEGELFF
16	NA	TRBJ2-7	TRBV7-2	TRBD1	TGTGCCAGCAGTTCATTCACTTGGGACAGGAAGCATGAGCAGTACTTC	CASSSFTWDRKHEQYF
18	NA	TRBJ2-2	TRBV27	TRBD2	TGTGCCAGCAGTTCCTGGGACCTTAGCGGGAGTAACACCGGGGAGCTGTTTTTT	CASSSWDLSGSNTGELFF
12	NA	TRBJ1-6	TRBV6-5	NA	TGTGCCAGCAGCCGCCGAACAGGGCCCCTCCACTTT	CASSRRTGPLHF
15	NA	TRBJ2-1	TRBV6-5	TRBD2	TGTGCCAGCAGAAAAATAGCGGGGCCGGGCAATGAGCAGTTCTTC	CASRKIAGPGNEQFF
15	NA	TRBJ2-7	TRBV5-5	NA	TGTGCCAGCAGCTTGGTGGTATGGGCATCGGACAGACAGTACTTC	CASSLVVWASDRQYF
13	once	TRBJ2-5	TRBV9	NA	TGTGCCAGCAGCGTAGGCAGGGAAGAGACCCAGTACTTC	CASSVGREETQYF
15	once	TRBJ2-6	TRBV28	NA	TGTGCCAGCAGTCGGAACAGTCGTGGGGCCAACGTCCTGACTTTC	CASSRNSRGANVLTF
11	NA	TRBJ2-1	TRBV20-1	NA	TGCAGTGCCAAAGACAGATATGAGCAGTTCTTC	CSAKDRYEQFF
14	NA	TRBJ1-1	TRBV19	NA	TGTGCCAGTACCAATTCCGGCGGGAACACTGAAGCTTTCTTT	CASTNSGGNTEAFF